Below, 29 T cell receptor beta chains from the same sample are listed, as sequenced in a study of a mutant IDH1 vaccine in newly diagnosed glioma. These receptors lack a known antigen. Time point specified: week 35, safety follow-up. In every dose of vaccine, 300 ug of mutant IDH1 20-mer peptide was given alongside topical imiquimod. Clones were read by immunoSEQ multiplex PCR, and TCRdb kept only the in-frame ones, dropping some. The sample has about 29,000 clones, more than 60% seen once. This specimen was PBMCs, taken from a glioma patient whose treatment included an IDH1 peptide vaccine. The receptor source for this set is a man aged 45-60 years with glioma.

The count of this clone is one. CDR3 loop: CATSRDRGKGLEAFF. CDR3 nucleotide sequence: TGTGCCACCAGCAGAGATCGAGGAAAAGGCCTAGAAGCTTTCTTT. J is TRBJ1-1 and V is TRBV15; D is undetermined. Germline CDR1 reads LNHNV; CDR2 reads YYDKDF (reference sequence). CDR3 size: 15 residues. V was trimmed by 0 bases and J by 8 bases, leaving 16 bases between them.

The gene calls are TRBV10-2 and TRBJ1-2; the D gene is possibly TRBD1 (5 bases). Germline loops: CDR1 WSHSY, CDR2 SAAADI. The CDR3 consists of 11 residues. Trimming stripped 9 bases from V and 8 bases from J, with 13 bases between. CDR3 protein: CASLEGWGYTF. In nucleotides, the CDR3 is TGCGCCAGTCTCGAGGGGTGGGGCTACACCTTC.

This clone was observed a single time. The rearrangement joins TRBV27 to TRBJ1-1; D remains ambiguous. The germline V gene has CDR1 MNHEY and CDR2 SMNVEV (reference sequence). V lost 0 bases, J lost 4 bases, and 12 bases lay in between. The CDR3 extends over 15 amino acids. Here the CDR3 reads CASSLSVGGSTEAFF. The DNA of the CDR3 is TGTGCCAGCAGTTTATCGGTCGGAGGCTCCACTGAAGCTTTCTTT.

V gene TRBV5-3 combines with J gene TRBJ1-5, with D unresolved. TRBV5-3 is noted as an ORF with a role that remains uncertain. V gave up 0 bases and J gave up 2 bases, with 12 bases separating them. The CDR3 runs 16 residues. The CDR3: CARSLAEDWGNQPQHF. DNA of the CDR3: TGTGCCAGAAGCTTGGCGGAGGATTGGGGCAATCAGCCCCAGCATTTT.

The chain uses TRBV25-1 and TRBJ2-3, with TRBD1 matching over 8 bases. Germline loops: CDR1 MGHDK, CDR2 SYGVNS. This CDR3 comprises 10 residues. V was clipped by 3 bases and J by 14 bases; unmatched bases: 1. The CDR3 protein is CASSEDRVYF. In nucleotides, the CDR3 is TGTGCCAGCAGTGAGGACAGGGTGTATTTT.

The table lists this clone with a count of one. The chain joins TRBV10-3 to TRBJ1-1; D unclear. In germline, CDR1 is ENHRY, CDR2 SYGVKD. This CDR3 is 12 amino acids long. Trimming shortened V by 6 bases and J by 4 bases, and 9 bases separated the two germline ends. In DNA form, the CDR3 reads TGTGCCATCAGCAACCTGGCCACTGAAGCTTTCTTT. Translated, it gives CAISNLATEAFF.

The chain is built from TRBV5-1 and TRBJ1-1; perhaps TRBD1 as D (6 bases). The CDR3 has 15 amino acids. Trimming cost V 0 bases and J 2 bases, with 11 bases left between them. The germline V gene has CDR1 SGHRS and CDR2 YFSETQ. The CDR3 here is CASSLGTGANTEAFF. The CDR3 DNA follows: TGCGCCAGCAGCTTGGGTACGGGGGCAAACACTGAAGCTTTCTTT.

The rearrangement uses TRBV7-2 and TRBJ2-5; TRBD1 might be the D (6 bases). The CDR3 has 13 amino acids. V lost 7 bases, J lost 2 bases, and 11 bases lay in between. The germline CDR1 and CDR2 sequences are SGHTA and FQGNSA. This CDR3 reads CASTQTGQETQYF. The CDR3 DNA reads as TGTGCCAGCACCCAGACAGGACAAGAGACCCAGTACTTC. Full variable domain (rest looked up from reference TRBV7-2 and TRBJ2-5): GAGVSQSPSNKVTEKGKDVELRCDPISGHTALYWYRQSLGQGLEFLIYFQGNSAPDKSGLPSDRFSAERTGGSVSTLTIQRTQQEDSAVYLCASTQTGQETQYFGPGTRLLVL.

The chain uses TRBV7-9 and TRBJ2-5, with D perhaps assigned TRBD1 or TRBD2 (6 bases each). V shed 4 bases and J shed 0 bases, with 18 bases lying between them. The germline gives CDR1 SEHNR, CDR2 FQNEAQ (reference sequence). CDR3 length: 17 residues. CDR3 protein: CASSSGRGAGDQETQYF. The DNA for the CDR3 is TGTGCCAGCAGCTCGGGTAGGGGGGCAGGGGACCAAGAGACCCAGTACTTC. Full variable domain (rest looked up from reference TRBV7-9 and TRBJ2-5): DTGVSQNPRHKITKRGQNVTFRCDPISEHNRLYWYRQTLGQGPEFLTYFQNEAQLEKSRLLSDRFSAERPKGSFSTLEIQRTEQGDSAMYLCASSSGRGAGDQETQYFGPGTRLLVL.

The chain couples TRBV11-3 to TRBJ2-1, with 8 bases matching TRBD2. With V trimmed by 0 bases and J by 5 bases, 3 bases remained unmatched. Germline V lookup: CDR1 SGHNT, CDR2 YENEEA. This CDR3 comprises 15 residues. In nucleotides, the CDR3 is TGTGCCAGCAGCTTAGATCTGGGACTAGACAATGAGCAGTTCTTC. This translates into CASSLDLGLDNEQFF. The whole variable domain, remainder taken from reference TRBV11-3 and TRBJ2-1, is EAGVVQSPRYKIIEKKQPVAFWCNPISGHNTLYWYLQNLGQGPELLIRYENEEAVDDSQLPKDRFSAERLKGVDSTLKIQPAELGDSAVYLCASSLDLGLDNEQFFGPGTRLTVL.

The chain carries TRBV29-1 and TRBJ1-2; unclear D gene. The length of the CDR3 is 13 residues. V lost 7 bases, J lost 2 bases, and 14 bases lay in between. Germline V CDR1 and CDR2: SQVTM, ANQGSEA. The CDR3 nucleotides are TGCAGCGCCCTACAACAGATGAACTATGGCTACACCTTC. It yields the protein CSALQQMNYGYTF. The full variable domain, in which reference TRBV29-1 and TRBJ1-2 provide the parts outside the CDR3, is SAVISQKPSRDICQRGTSLTIQCQVDSQVTMMFWYRQQPGQSLTLIATANQGSEATYESGFVIDKFPISRPNLTFSTLTVSNMSPEDSSIYLCSALQQMNYGYTFGSGTRLTVV.

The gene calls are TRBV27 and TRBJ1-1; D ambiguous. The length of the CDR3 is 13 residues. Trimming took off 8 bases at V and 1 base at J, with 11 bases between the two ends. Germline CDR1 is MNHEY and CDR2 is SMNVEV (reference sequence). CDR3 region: CASGGPGNTEAFF. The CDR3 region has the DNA TGTGCCAGCGGCGGACCCGGGAACACTGAAGCTTTCTTT.

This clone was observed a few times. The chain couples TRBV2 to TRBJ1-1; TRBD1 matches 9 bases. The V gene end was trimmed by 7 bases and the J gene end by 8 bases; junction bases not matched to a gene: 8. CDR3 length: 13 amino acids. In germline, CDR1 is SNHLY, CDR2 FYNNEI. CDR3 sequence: CASILQGATEAFF. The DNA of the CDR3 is TGTGCCAGCATCCTACAGGGGGCAACCGAAGCTTTCTTT.

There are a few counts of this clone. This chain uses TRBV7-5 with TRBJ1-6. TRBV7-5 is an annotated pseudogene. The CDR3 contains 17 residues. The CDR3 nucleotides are TGTGCCAGAAGCTACCCCGACGGCGGAGGGGTGAATTCACCCCTCCACTTT. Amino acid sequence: CARSYPDGGGVNSPLHF.

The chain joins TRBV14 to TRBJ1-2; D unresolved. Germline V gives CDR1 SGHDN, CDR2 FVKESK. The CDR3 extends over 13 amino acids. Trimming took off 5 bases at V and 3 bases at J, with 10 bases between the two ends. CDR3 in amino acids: CASSGSLDYGYTF. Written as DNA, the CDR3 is TGTGCCAGCAGCGGGAGTCTTGACTATGGCTACACCTTC.

DNA of the CDR3: TGTGCCAGCCTGAGGCAGGGGGCGCGGAACACTGAAGCTTTCTTT. Its translation: CASLRQGARNTEAFF. The chain has TRBV28 and TRBJ1-1; 8 bases align to TRBD1. The J segment lost 1 base and the V segment lost 8 bases, leaving 9 bases of the junction unmatched. The CDR3 is made up of 15 amino acids. From germline, CDR1 is MDHEN and CDR2 SYDVKM.

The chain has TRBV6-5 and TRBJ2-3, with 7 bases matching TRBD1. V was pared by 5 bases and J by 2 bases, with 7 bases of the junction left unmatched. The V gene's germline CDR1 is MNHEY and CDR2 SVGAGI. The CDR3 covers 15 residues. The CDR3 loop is CASSRGTASTDTQYF. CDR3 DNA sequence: TGTGCCAGCAGTCGAGGGACAGCTTCCACAGATACGCAGTATTTT.

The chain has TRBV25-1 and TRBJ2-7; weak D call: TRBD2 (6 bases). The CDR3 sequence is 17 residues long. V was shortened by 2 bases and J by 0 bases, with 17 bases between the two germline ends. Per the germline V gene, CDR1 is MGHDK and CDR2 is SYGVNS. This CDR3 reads CASSERAPSASSYEQYF. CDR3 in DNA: TGTGCCAGCAGTGAAAGGGCCCCTAGCGCGAGCTCCTACGAGCAGTACTTC.

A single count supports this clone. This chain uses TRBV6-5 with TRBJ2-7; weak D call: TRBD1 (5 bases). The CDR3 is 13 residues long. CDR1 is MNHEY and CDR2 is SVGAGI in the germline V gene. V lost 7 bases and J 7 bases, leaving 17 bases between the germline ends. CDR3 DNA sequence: TGTGCCAGCACATCGGACACCGGGCGGGAGCAGTACTTC. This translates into CASTSDTGREQYF.

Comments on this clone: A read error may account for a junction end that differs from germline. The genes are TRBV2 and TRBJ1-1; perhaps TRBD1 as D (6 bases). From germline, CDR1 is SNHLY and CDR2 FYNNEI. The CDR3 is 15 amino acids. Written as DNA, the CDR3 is TGTGCCAGCAGTGCCTCGGACAGTTCGAACACTGAAGTTTTCTTT. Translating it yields CASSASDSSNTEVFF.

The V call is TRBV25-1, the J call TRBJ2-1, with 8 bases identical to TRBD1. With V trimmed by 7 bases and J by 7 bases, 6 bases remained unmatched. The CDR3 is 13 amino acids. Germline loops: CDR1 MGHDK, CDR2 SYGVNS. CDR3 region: CASNGQGANEQFF. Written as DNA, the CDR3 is TGTGCCAGCAACGGGCAGGGGGCGAATGAGCAGTTCTTC. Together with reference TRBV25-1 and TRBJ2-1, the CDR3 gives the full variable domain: EADIYQTPRYLVIGTGKKITLECSQTMGHDKMYWYQQDPGMELHLIHYSYGVNSTEKGDLSSESTVSRIRTEHFPLTLESARPSHTSQYLCASNGQGANEQFFGPGTRLTVL.

CDR3 region: CAISEGPGGINEQFF. CDR3 coding DNA: TGTGCCATCAGTGAGGGGCCAGGGGGCATCAATGAGCAGTTCTTC. The chain carries TRBV10-3 and TRBJ2-1; 8 bases are a match to TRBD1. V gave up 2 bases and J gave up 6 bases; unmatched junction bases: 6. The germline CDR1 and CDR2 sequences are ENHRY and SYGVKD. This CDR3 has 15 residues.

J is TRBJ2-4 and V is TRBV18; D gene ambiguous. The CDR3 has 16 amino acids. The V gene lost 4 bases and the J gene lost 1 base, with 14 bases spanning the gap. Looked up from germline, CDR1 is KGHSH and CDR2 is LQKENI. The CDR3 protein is CASSHKTLGAKNIQYF. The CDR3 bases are TGTGCCAGCTCACATAAGACTTTGGGGGCCAAAAACATTCAGTACTTC.

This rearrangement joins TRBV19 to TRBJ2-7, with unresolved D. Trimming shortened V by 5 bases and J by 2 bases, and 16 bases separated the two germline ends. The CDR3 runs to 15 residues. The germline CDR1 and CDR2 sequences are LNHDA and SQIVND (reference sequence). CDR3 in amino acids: CASSVGSERPYEQYF. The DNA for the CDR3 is TGTGCCAGTAGTGTCGGCAGTGAAAGGCCCTACGAGCAGTACTTC.

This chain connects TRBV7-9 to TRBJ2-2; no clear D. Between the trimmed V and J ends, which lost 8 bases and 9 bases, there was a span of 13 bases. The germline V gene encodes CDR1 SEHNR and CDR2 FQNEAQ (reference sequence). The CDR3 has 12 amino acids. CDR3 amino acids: CASAARRRELFF. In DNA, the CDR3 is TGTGCCAGCGCGGCACGCAGGCGGGAGCTGTTTTTT.

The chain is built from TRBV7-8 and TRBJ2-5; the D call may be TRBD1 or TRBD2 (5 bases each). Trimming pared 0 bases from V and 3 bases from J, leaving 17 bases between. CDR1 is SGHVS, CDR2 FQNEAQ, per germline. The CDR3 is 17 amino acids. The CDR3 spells CASSLARIGREKETQYF. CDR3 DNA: TGTGCCAGCAGCTTAGCGCGTATAGGCAGGGAGAAAGAGACCCAGTACTTC.

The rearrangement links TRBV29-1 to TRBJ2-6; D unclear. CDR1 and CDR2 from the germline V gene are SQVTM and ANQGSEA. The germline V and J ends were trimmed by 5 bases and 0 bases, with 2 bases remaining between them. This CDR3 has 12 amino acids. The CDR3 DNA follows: TGCAGCGTTATCTCTGGGGCCAACGTCCTGACTTTC. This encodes CSVISGANVLTF.

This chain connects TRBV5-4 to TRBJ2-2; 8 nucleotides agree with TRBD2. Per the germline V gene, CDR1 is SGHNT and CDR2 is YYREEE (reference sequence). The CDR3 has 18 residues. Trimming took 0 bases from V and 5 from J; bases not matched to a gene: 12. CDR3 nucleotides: TGTGCCAGCAGCTTGGTTCCGGGGACGGGAGGGGATACCGGGGAGCTGTTTTTT. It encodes CASSLVPGTGGDTGELFF.

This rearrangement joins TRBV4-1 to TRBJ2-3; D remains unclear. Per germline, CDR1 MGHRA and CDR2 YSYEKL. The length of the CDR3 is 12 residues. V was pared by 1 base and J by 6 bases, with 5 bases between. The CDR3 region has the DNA TGCGCCAGCAGCCAAGGGTTGGATACGCAGTATTTT. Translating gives CASSQGLDTQYF.